The 9 T cell receptor beta chains given below trace back to one sample, sequenced in a study of CD8 T cells in Susac syndrome. RNA was extracted with the RNeasy kit, and a quantity of 0.5 to 1 ug was reverse transcribed using random hexamers. Each CDR3 protein gets one entry after TCRdb re-called the immunoSEQ multiplex PCR reads with MiXCR. This table has fewer than 85,000 distinct CDR3 sequences, approximately 94% appearing once. Source material: CD8+ T cells from PBMCs. These receptors were collected from a human donor with Susac syndrome.

The V and J genes are TRBV9 and TRBJ2-7; D unresolved. The CDR3 spans 13 residues. Per germline, CDR1 SGDLS and CDR2 YYNGEE. V was cut by 4 bases and J by 5 bases, with 13 bases left in between. The CDR3 region is CASSPPSIHEQYF. The CDR3 DNA sequence: TGTGCCAGCAGCCCTCCCTCCATCCACGAGCAGTACTTC.

The chain is built from TRBV12-3 or TRBV12-4 and TRBJ1-2, with a possible D match to TRBD1 (6 bases). The CDR3 covers 16 residues. Trimming stripped 2 bases from V and 4 bases from J, with 17 bases between. The CDR3 here is CASSLSSWWTAYGYTF. CDR3 DNA: TGTGCCAGCAGTTTAAGTAGTTGGTGGACAGCCTATGGCTACACCTTC.

The CDR3 is CASSIGGTDTQYF. The CDR3 DNA reads TGTGCCAGTAGTATAGGAGGGACAGATACGCAGTATTTT. J is TRBJ2-3 and V is TRBV19, with D perhaps TRBD2 (5 bases). The CDR3 totals 13 residues. Trimming removed 1 base at V and 3 bases at J, with 5 bases between. CDR1 LNHDA and CDR2 SQIVND come from the germline V gene (reference sequence).

The rearrangement uses TRBV20-1 and TRBJ2-7, with D possibly called TRBD1 or TRBD2 (6 bases each). Germline assignment: CDR1 DFQATT and CDR2 SNEGSKA (reference sequence). The CDR3 has 14 residues. V lost 1 base, J lost 3 bases, and 13 bases lay in between. CDR3 loop: CSARVRGRSYEQYF. The CDR3 nucleotides are TGCAGTGCTAGAGTCCGGGGGCGCAGCTACGAGCAGTACTTC.

J is TRBJ1-2 and V is TRBV29-1; a possible D gene is TRBD1 (5 bases). The germline gives CDR1 SQVTM, CDR2 ANQGSEA. V shed 3 bases and J shed 7 bases, with 9 bases lying between them. This CDR3 contains 11 residues. CDR3 sequence reads: CSVERDAGYTF. CDR3 nucleotide sequence: TGCAGCGTTGAGAGGGACGCTGGCTACACCTTC.

The CDR3 spells CASSRTAYSNQPQHF. Written as DNA, the CDR3 is TGTGCCAGCAGCCGGACAGCTTATAGCAATCAGCCCCAGCATTTT. The genes are TRBV3-1 and TRBJ1-5; possible D gene TRBD1, 6 bases. Germline values: CDR1 LGHDT, CDR2 YNNKEL (reference sequence). Trimming pared 4 bases from V and 0 bases from J, leaving 10 bases between. This CDR3 has 15 amino acids.

This clonotype was counted once. The chain has TRBV9 and TRBJ2-7; TRBD1 is a possible D gene (5 bases). Per germline, CDR1 SGDLS and CDR2 YYNGEE. CDR3 size: 15 residues. The V end lost 0 bases, the J end lost 3 bases, and 13 bases lay between the germline ends. The CDR3 bases are TGTGCCAGCAGCGTAGCTGTGGACGGACACTACGAGCAGTACTTC. Its translation: CASSVAVDGHYEQYF.

The rearrangement joins TRBV2 to TRBJ2-1; 9 positions agree with TRBD2. The germline CDR1 and CDR2 sequences are SNHLY and FYNNEI. Trimming cost V 8 bases and J 7 bases; bases outside gene matches: 12. The length of the CDR3 is 15 residues. CDR3 loop: CASPSGRGGTNEQFF. In nucleotides, the CDR3 is TGTGCCAGCCCGTCTGGGCGGGGGGGTACAAATGAGCAGTTCTTC.

The rearrangement joins TRBV5-5 to TRBJ1-1; 9 bases align to TRBD1. The CDR3 length is 15 residues. With V trimmed by 1 base and J by 11 bases, 12 bases remained unmatched. Per germline, CDR1 SGHKS and CDR2 YYEKEE (reference sequence). The CDR3 reads CASSLTPGQGRAAFF. CDR3 coding DNA: TGTGCCAGCAGCTTGACCCCAGGACAGGGGAGGGCTGCTTTCTTT.